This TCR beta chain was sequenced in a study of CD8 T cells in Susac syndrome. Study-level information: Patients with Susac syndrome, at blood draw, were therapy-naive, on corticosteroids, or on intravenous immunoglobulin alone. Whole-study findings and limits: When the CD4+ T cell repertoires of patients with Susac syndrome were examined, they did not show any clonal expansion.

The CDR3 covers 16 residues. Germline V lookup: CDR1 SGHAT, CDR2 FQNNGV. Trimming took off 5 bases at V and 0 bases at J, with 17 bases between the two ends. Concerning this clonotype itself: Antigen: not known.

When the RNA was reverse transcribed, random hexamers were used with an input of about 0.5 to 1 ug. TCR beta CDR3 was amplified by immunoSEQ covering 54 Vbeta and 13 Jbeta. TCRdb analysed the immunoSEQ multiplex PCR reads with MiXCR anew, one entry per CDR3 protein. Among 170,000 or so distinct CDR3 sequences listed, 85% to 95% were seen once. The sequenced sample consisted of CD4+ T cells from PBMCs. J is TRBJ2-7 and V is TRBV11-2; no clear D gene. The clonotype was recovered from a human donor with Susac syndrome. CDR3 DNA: TGTGCCAGCAGCGCCATTAACAGACGCCACTCCTACGAGCAGTACTTC. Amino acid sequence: CASSAINRRHSYEQYF.